Below, 30 T cell receptor beta chains from the same sample are listed, as sequenced in a study of cytomegalovirus exposure and HLA in healthy donors. A multiplex PCR was run with 60 Vbeta primers and 13 Jbeta primers. TCRdb's copy holds only in-frame clones and misses some; the assay was immunoSEQ multiplex PCR. The sample lists 130,000 to 150,000 clones, nearly 85% occurring once. The sample comprised PBMCs. These receptors all come from a male donor in good health and CMV-seronegative.

This chain uses TRBV7-2 with TRBJ1-2; TRBD1 matches 8 bases. The CDR3 runs to 15 residues. Germline trimming cut 3 bases from V and 3 bases from J; bases unmatched to any gene: 6. CDR1 is SGHTA, CDR2 FQGNSA, per germline. As DNA, the CDR3 is TGTGCCAGCAGCTTGGGACAGGCCCTATACTATGGCTACACCTTC. Encoded protein: CASSLGQALYYGYTF.

The chain links TRBV7-6 to TRBJ2-7, with 8 nucleotides matching TRBD1. Germline-derived CDR1 and CDR2 are SGHVS and FNYEAQ. The CDR3 extends over 15 amino acids. With V trimmed by 1 base and J by 6 bases, 8 bases remained unmatched. Here the CDR3 reads CASSLGTGIVGEQYF. CDR3 nucleotide sequence: TGTGCCAGCAGCTTAGGGACAGGGATTGTGGGCGAGCAGTACTTC.

In the case of this clone: Because the CDR3 is missing its conserved closing phenylalanine or tryptophan, this is likely a read error. V gene TRBV10-3 combines with J gene TRBJ1-1; possible D gene TRBD1, 6 bases. Trimming removed 7 bases from V and 5 bases from J, with 20 bases in between. The CDR3 runs 15 residues. Germline V gene data show CDR1 as ENHRY and CDR2 as SYGVKD. The CDR3 DNA is TGTGCCATCAACGGGGCGAGGGGGGGGCAGACTGAAGCTTTCCTT. Encoded protein: CAINGARGGQTEAFL.

This chain uses TRBV29-1 with TRBJ2-3, with D possibly TRBD2 on 5 matching bases. Germline-derived CDR1 and CDR2 are SQVTM and ANQGSEA. V dropped 4 bases and J dropped 2 bases, with 16 bases sitting between them. This CDR3 contains 15 residues. DNA of the CDR3: TGCAGCGTTGCATCCAGCGGTTCATTCACAGATACGCAGTATTTT. Translated: CSVASSGSFTDTQYF.

V is TRBV5-1 and J is TRBJ2-1; 9 bases map to TRBD2. Per the germline V gene, CDR1 is SGHRS and CDR2 is YFSETQ. CDR3 length: 18 residues. The V segment lost 0 bases and the J segment 4 bases; nucleotides outside the gene matches: 11. The CDR3 region has the DNA TGCGCCAGCAGCTTGGCACGGCTAGCGGGGACACAGTACAATGAGCAGTTCTTC. Its protein is CASSLARLAGTQYNEQFF.

The chain joins TRBV18 to TRBJ2-3; D is possibly TRBD2 (6 bases). From germline, CDR1 is KGHSH and CDR2 LQKENI. The CDR3 is 15 residues long. Trimming left V 3 bases short and J 0 bases short, with 10 bases between. The CDR3 coding sequence is TGTGCCAGCTCACCTAGCGGACCTAGCACAGATACGCAGTATTTT. It yields the protein CASSPSGPSTDTQYF.

The chain combines TRBV28 with TRBJ1-5; 7 bases fit TRBD1. The V segment lost 5 bases and the J segment 4 bases; nucleotides outside the gene matches: 5. The CDR3 is 14 residues long. Germline CDR1 MDHEN, CDR2 SYDVKM. The CDR3: CASSPPTGNQPQHF. The DNA for the CDR3 is TGTGCCAGCAGTCCTCCGACAGGGAATCAGCCCCAGCATTTT.

CDR3 sequence: CASSLGGRDTNTEAFF. CDR3 DNA sequence: TGTGCCAGCAGCTTAGGGGGCAGGGACACGAACACTGAAGCTTTCTTT. The J gene is TRBJ1-1, the V gene TRBV7-9, with D tentatively TRBD1 (6 bases). The germline V gene encodes CDR1 SEHNR and CDR2 FQNEAQ (reference sequence). Trimming took off 1 base at V and 1 base at J, with 13 bases between the two ends. CDR3 size: 16 residues.

DNA of the CDR3: TGTGCCAGCAGCGGGGACATCGGGAACACTGAAGCTTTCTTT. It translates to CASSGDIGNTEAFF. The V call is TRBV9, the J call TRBJ1-1; tentatively, D is TRBD1 (6 bases). V gave up 3 bases and J gave up 1 base, with 10 bases separating them. Germline V gene lookup returns CDR1 SGDLS and CDR2 YYNGEE. The CDR3 spans 14 residues.

The J gene is TRBJ2-1, the V gene TRBV19; 12 bases match TRBD2. Unmatched junction bases numbered 5, after V lost 8 bases and J lost 6 bases. The CDR3 sequence is 14 residues long. Per the germline V gene, CDR1 is LNHDA and CDR2 is SQIVND (reference sequence). CDR3 sequence (DNA): TGTGCCAGTGGAGGACTAGCGGGACCCAATGAGCAGTTCTTC. This translates into CASGGLAGPNEQFF.

The rearrangement uses TRBV27 and TRBJ2-7, with 11 positions matching TRBD2. The CDR3 loop spans 15 amino acids. Germline CDR1 reads MNHEY; CDR2 reads SMNVEV (reference sequence). After removal of 6 bases from V and 5 bases from J, the junction contained 9 bases not matched to a gene. The CDR3 loop reads CASSQGLAVVNEQYF. The CDR3 DNA is TGTGCCAGCAGCCAGGGACTAGCGGTAGTCAACGAGCAGTACTTC.

This clone has only one observation. V and J are TRBV5-4 and TRBJ2-1, with 12 nucleotides matching TRBD2. The CDR3 extends over 18 amino acids. V trimming: 4 bases; J trimming: 10 bases; junction bases outside the gene matches: 18. Germline V lookup: CDR1 SGHNT, CDR2 YYREEE (reference sequence). The CDR3 DNA is TGTGCCAGCAGCGCTCCCCCGGGCCTAGCGGGGGGGAACGGGGAGCAGTTCTTC. This encodes CASSAPPGLAGGNGEQFF.

This clone has more than one count but fewer than ten. This sequence joins TRBV2 and TRBJ1-2, with 8 bases matching TRBD1. The CDR3 consists of 13 residues. Germline V lookup: CDR1 SNHLY, CDR2 FYNNEI. With 6 bases clipped from V and 7 bases from J, the junction kept 7 bases outside the gene matches. For the CDR3, the DNA is TGTGCCAGCAGGGCAGGGGGCACTGCTGGCTACACCTTC. Translating it yields CASRAGGTAGYTF.

The chain carries TRBV5-5 and TRBJ2-7, with 7 bases lining up with TRBD1. The CDR3 is 15 residues long. Germline loops: CDR1 SGHKS, CDR2 YYEKEE (reference sequence). V was pared by 2 bases and J by 5 bases, with 10 bases of the junction left unmatched. The CDR3 reads CASSFSPGGYDEQYF. The CDR3 region has the DNA TGTGCCAGCAGCTTTTCCCCAGGGGGTTACGACGAGCAGTACTTC.

The chain couples TRBV21-1 to TRBJ2-7; whether TRBD2, the table's D call, matches the DNA was not checked. TRBV21-1 is deemed a pseudogene. The CDR3 has 19 amino acids. The chain's CDR3 is CASSKAARGISSKHYEQYF. CDR3 sequence (DNA): TGTGCCAGCAGCAAAGCTGCGCGGGGTATTAGTTCAAAGCACTACGAGCAGTACTTC.

The chain uses TRBV5-5 and TRBJ2-7, with 9 bases identical to TRBD1. CDR3 length: 14 amino acids. Unmatched junction bases numbered 5, after V lost 4 bases and J lost 3 bases. The germline gives CDR1 SGHKS, CDR2 YYEKEE (reference sequence). CDR3 in amino acids: CASSPDRGFYEQYF. The CDR3 region has the DNA TGTGCCAGCAGCCCGGACAGGGGTTTCTACGAGCAGTACTTC.

This chain joins TRBV11-2 and TRBJ2-7, with D hard to call. V was shortened by 0 bases and J by 5 bases, with 5 bases between the two germline ends. There are 12 residues in the CDR3. CDR1 SGHAT and CDR2 FQNNGV come from the germline V gene. CDR3 loop: CASSLDRDEQYF. The CDR3 bases are TGTGCCAGCAGCTTAGATCGGGACGAGCAGTACTTC.

This chain uses TRBV6-1 with TRBJ1-1, with 7 nucleotides matching TRBD1. Germline V gene data show CDR1 as MNHNS and CDR2 as SASEGT. The length of the CDR3 is 15 residues. Trimming removed 0 bases from V and 4 bases from J; junction bases left unmatched: 5. The DNA for the CDR3 is TGTGCCAGCAGTGAAGCGGGTACAGGGGCCACTGAAGCTTTCTTT. Translating it yields CASSEAGTGATEAFF.

The chain links TRBV7-3 to TRBJ2-5; D perhaps matches TRBD2 (7 bases). V dropped 2 bases and J dropped 0 bases, with 13 bases sitting between them. Germline loops: CDR1 SGHTA, CDR2 FQGTGA. The CDR3 extends over 16 amino acids. CDR3 in DNA: TGTGCCAGCAGCTTACGGGGGGCTCGCCACCAAGAGACCCAGTACTTC. It specifies CASSLRGARHQETQYF.

V gene TRBV7-6 combines with J gene TRBJ2-3; tentatively, D is TRBD2 (5 bases). CDR3 length: 12 residues. Germline CDR1 SGHVS, CDR2 FNYEAQ. Trimming stripped 1 base from V and 8 bases from J, with 7 bases between. Here the CDR3 reads CASSLVEGTQYF. DNA for the CDR3: TGTGCCAGCAGCTTAGTTGAGGGTACGCAGTATTTT.

V is TRBV2 and J is TRBJ2-3; perhaps TRBD2 as D (6 bases). Germline CDR1 reads SNHLY; CDR2 reads FYNNEI. The CDR3 is 15 amino acids. V lost 10 bases and J 0 bases, leaving 17 bases between the germline ends. DNA for the CDR3: TGTGCCATCCTAGGGGTGGGGACTAGCACAGATACGCAGTATTTT. Its protein product is CAILGVGTSTDTQYF.

This clone has more than one count but fewer than ten. The CDR3 bases are TGTGCCAGCAGTTACTCAGGACAGAACTCTTTCGAGCAGTACTTC. This codes for CASSYSGQNSFEQYF. The rearrangement links TRBV6-5 to TRBJ2-7; D is possibly TRBD1 (6 bases). Germline V gene lookup returns CDR1 MNHEY and CDR2 SVGAGI. CDR3 length: 15 amino acids. V shed 0 bases and J shed 6 bases, with 15 bases lying between them.

The genes are TRBV28 and TRBJ2-1; 7 nucleotides agree with TRBD1. The V and J ends lost 5 bases and 4 bases, in that order; junction bases with no gene match: 17. CDR1 is MDHEN, CDR2 SYDVKM, per germline. The CDR3 totals 18 residues. Here the CDR3 reads CASSSPRDRRTRYNEQFF. CDR3 nucleotide sequence: TGTGCCAGCAGTAGCCCCCGGGACAGAAGAACTCGTTACAATGAGCAGTTCTTC.

The rearrangement joins TRBV14 to TRBJ2-2, with D possibly matching TRBD2 (6 bases). The CDR3 spans 14 residues. The germline V gene has CDR1 SGHDN and CDR2 FVKESK. V lost 7 bases and J lost 2, with 11 bases in between. In nucleotides, the CDR3 is TGTGCCAGCACCGGGACTCCCAACACCGGGGAGCTGTTTTTT. Protein sequence: CASTGTPNTGELFF.

The chain is built from TRBV19 and TRBJ2-3, with D uncertain. The CDR3 extends over 14 amino acids. Trimming pared 1 base from V and 1 base from J, leaving 6 bases between. Germline CDR1 LNHDA, CDR2 SQIVND (reference sequence). The CDR3 region is CASSIALRTDTQYF. The CDR3 coding sequence is TGTGCCAGTAGTATAGCTCTACGCACAGATACGCAGTATTTT.

V usage is TRBV14 and J usage is TRBJ1-2, with 8 positions matching TRBD1. CDR1 SGHDN and CDR2 FVKESK come from the germline V gene. The CDR3 is made up of 16 amino acids. V shed 0 bases, J shed 6 bases, and the junction held 9 bases outside the gene matches. In nucleotides, the CDR3 is TGTGCCAGCAGCCAAGATATAGGGGGACAGGTGCATGGCTACACCTTC. Protein sequence: CASSQDIGGQVHGYTF.

The chain uses TRBV5-6 and TRBJ2-3; 9 bases agree with TRBD1. CDR1 is SGHDT, CDR2 YYEEEE, per germline. The J segment lost 1 base and the V segment lost 4 bases, leaving 13 bases of the junction unmatched. The CDR3 sequence is 18 residues long. CDR3 DNA sequence: TGTGCCAGCAGCCGGGACAGGGTGAATTTCTTGGGCACAGATACGCAGTATTTT. Its protein product is CASSRDRVNFLGTDTQYF.

The V call is TRBV4-2, the J call TRBJ2-1, with 8 bases fitting TRBD2. Germline V CDR1 and CDR2: LGHNA, YNFKEQ. This CDR3 has 17 residues. J gave up 4 bases and V 1 base, and 9 bases lay outside the gene matches. CDR3 sequence: CASSQVPGLDDYNEQFF. The CDR3 bases are TGTGCCAGCAGCCAAGTACCGGGACTAGACGATTACAATGAGCAGTTCTTC.

This chain uses TRBV25-1 with TRBJ2-1, with no clear D. The CDR3 loop spans 13 amino acids. CDR1 MGHDK and CDR2 SYGVNS come from the germline V gene. V dropped 4 bases and J dropped 1 base, with 5 bases sitting between them. The CDR3 here is CASSGSSYNEQFF. CDR3 nucleotides: TGTGCCAGCAGTGGGAGTTCCTACAATGAGCAGTTCTTC.

V and J are TRBV30 and TRBJ2-1; D possibly corresponds to TRBD2 (6 bases). CDR1 GTSNPN and CDR2 SVGIG come from the germline V gene (reference sequence). Trimming left V 2 bases short and J 4 bases short, with 24 bases between. The CDR3 sequence is 18 residues long. The CDR3 sequence is CAWSPQVTVGGIYNEQFF. The CDR3, as DNA: TGTGCCTGGAGTCCCCAAGTAACGGTTGGCGGGATATACAATGAGCAGTTCTTC.